This entry features one TCR beta chain sequence. Its specificity is unknown. This record belongs to a study of response to subunit inactivated influenza vaccine. Study-level results: Seasonal influenza vaccination, on each occasion, was suggested by the authors to recruit few new T cells.

One entry per CDR3 protein results from TCRdb running MiXCR on the RT-PCR reads. The table lists 450,000 to 700,000 distinct CDR3 sequences, less than 15% of them singletons. The CDR3 runs to 15 residues. V was clipped by 3 bases and J by 1 base, with 13 bases between them. The germline gives CDR1 DFQATT, CDR2 SNEGSKA (reference sequence). The rearrangement links TRBV20-1 to TRBJ2-1; D possibly corresponds to TRBD2 (5 bases). Here the sequenced sample was PBMCs from blood, taken about 12 days after vaccination. The receptor was isolated from a man in his fifties or sixties who received an inactivated influenza vaccine. The CDR3 spells CSARGGFLSYNEQFF. CDR3 sequence (DNA): TGCAGTGCTAGGGGCGGGTTCCTATCCTACAATGAGCAGTTCTTC.